A selection of T cell receptor beta chains follows, all from one sample in a study of blood T cell repertoires in COVID-19. Produced via immunoSEQ multiplex PCR; TCRdb's table is partial and in-frame only. The sample includes around 200,000 clones, about 88% of them seen just once. The sequenced sample consisted of peripheral blood. These receptors all stem from a man aged 35 to 55 with acute or convalescent COVID-19. CDR3s include the opening cysteine and the closing phenylalanine or tryptophan. D genes are given only for firm matches. Some rows have no size entry. The others give once, few or many, or a class for an expanded clone.

V gene	J gene	clone size	D gene	CDR3 protein	CDR3 DNA
TRBV6-6	TRBJ1-2	NA	NA	CASSYPGYGYTF	TGTGCCAGCAGTTATCCGGGCTATGGCTACACCTTC
TRBV29-1	TRBJ2-3	NA	NA	CSDWAGLNTDTQYF	TGCAGCGACTGGGCAGGGCTCAACACAGATACGCAGTATTTT
TRBV3-1/TRBV3-2	TRBJ2-7	NA	TRBD2	CASSLSTSLPAGEQYF	TGTGCCAGCAGCCTTTCGACTAGCCTGCCGGCAGGAGAGCAGTACTTC
TRBV2	TRBJ1-5	NA	TRBD1	CASSGGPGQAINQPQHF	TGTGCCAGCAGTGGGGGACCGGGACAGGCGATCAATCAGCCCCAGCATTTT
TRBV3-1/TRBV3-2	TRBJ2-1	NA	NA	CASSPGVLSGNEQFF	TGTGCCAGCAGCCCGGGGGTCCTCTCCGGCAATGAGCAGTTCTTC
TRBV6-2/TRBV6-3	TRBJ2-3	once	TRBD2	CASSYSSLAGVGDLSTDTQYF	TGTGCCAGCAGTTACTCCTCACTAGCGGGAGTTGGCGATCTCAGCACAGATACGCAGTATTTT
TRBV19	TRBJ1-5	NA	NA	CASSIERDQPQHF	TGTGCCAGTAGTATTGAGAGGGATCAGCCCCAGCATTTT
TRBV6-6	TRBJ2-5	NA	TRBD2	CASRRLPGLAGVGLETQYF	TGTGCCAGCAGGCGACTACCGGGACTAGCGGGAGTGGGGCTAGAGACCCAGTACTTC
TRBV18	TRBJ1-6	NA	NA	CASSPVRELNSPLHF	TGTGCCAGCTCACCCGTAAGGGAGCTCAATTCACCCCTCCACTTT
TRBV28	TRBJ1-2	NA	NA	CASSFSYYGYTF	TGTGCCAGCAGTTTTAGTTACTATGGCTACACCTTC
TRBV6-5	TRBJ2-5	NA	TRBD2	CASSYSYAGGWETQYF	TGTGCCAGCAGTTACTCGTATGCGGGAGGCTGGGAGACCCAGTACTTC
TRBV19	TRBJ1-2	once	NA	CASSMQASNYGYTF	TGTGCCAGTAGTATGCAGGCTTCTAACTATGGCTACACCTTC
TRBV9	TRBJ1-1	NA	NA	CASSRFSGNTEAFF	TGTGCCAGCAGCCGGTTCTCCGGGAACACTGAAGCTTTCTTT
TRBV10-1	TRBJ2-1	NA	TRBD2	CASSQPGLATNEQFF	TGCGCCAGCAGTCAACCGGGACTAGCGACGAATGAGCAGTTCTTC
TRBV7-9	TRBJ1-2	NA	NA	CASSFIDINYGYTF	TGTGCCAGCAGCTTCATTGACATTAACTATGGCTACACCTTC
TRBV6-6	TRBJ1-1	NA	TRBD1	CASSHPGQPTEAFF	TGTGCCAGCAGTCATCCGGGACAGCCAACTGAAGCTTTCTTT
TRBV19	TRBJ2-7	NA	NA	CASSMWDSGDEQYF	TGTGCCAGTAGTATGTGGGATTCGGGGGACGAGCAGTACTTC
TRBV27	TRBJ1-5	NA	TRBD1	CASSQRDRRQPQHF	TGTGCCAGCAGTCAGCGGGACAGGCGTCAGCCCCAGCATTTT
TRBV5-1	TRBJ2-5	NA	NA	CASSNTGETQYF	TGCGCCAGCAGCAATACCGGGGAGACCCAGTACTTC
TRBV7-3	TRBJ1-6	NA	TRBD1	CASSPTGNNNSPLHF	TGTGCCAGCAGCCCGACAGGGAATAACAATTCACCCCTCCACTTT
TRBV19	TRBJ2-5	NA	NA	CASADTRGGETQYF	TGTGCCAGTGCGGACACAAGGGGAGGAGAGACCCAGTACTTC
TRBV5-1	TRBJ2-7	NA	NA	CASSLASGTYEQYF	TGCGCCAGCAGCTTGGCCTCAGGAACCTACGAGCAGTACTTC
TRBV10-3	TRBJ2-5	NA	TRBD2	CAISVGEGETQYF	TGTGCCATCAGTGTGGGGGAGGGGGAGACCCAGTACTTC
TRBV7-9	TRBJ2-4	NA	TRBD2	CASTSSTGLAGVEGNIQYF	TGTGCCAGCACCTCGTCTACGGGGCTAGCGGGAGTAGAAGGAAACATTCAGTACTTC
TRBV7-8	TRBJ1-1	NA	NA	CASSLVGGHTEAFF	TGTGCCAGCAGCTTAGTGGGAGGGCACACTGAAGCTTTCTTT
TRBV27	TRBJ1-4	NA	NA	CASSLLGSTNEKLFF	TGTGCCAGCAGTTTATTGGGCAGCACTAATGAAAAACTGTTTTTT